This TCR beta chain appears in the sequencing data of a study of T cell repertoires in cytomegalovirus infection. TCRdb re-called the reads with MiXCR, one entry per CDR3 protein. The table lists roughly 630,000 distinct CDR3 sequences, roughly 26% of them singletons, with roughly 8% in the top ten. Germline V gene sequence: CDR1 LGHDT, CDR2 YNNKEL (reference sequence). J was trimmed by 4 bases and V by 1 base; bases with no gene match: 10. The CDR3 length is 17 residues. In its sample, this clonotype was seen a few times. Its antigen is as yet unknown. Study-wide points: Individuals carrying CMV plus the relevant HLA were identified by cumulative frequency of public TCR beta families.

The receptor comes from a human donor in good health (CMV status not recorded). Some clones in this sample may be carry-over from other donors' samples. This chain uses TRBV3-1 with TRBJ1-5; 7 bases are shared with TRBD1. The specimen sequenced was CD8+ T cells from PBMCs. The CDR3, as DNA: TGTGCCAGCAGCCAAGGGTCAGGGGGAGACCTAAATCAGCCCCAGCATTTT. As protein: CASSQGSGGDLNQPQHF.